This paragraph covers one T cell receptor beta chain sequence. There are 14 residues in the CDR3. Germline values: CDR1 SGDLS, CDR2 YYNGEE. V lost 4 bases, J lost 1 base, and 11 bases lay in between. The data stem from a study of blood T cell repertoires in COVID-19. Whole-study context: The analysed material was cDNA or gDNA that came from T cells, B-cell-depleted T cells, or PBMCs.

Sequencing was performed with immunoSEQ multiplex PCR; in TCRdb, only in-frame clones are kept and a portion is missing. The sample includes approximately 260,000 clones, under 90% of them seen just once. Participants' reported clinical history set cohort assignment. The clonotype comes from a young man with acute COVID-19. The V and J genes are TRBV9 and TRBJ1-2, with D hard to call. The material sequenced was PBMCs or T cells enriched from blood (not recorded which). Here the CDR3 reads CASSPRGGNYGYTF. Written as DNA, the CDR3 is TGTGCCAGCAGCCCCCGCGGCGGTAACTATGGCTACACCTTC.